The 8 T cell receptor beta chains reported below all come from one sample, sequenced in a study of blood T cells in healthy people across ages. PCR was performed a second time for roughly 7 to 12 cycles using a sample-barcoded 5' primer and a J-beta primer mix. TCRdb redid the calling of the 5' RACE reads with MiXCR, one entry per CDR3 protein. The sample holds about 830,000 distinct CDR3 sequences; 55% to 70% are singletons and the top ten take 20% to 25%. The specimen sequenced was blood. These receptors came from a man aged 25-45 years in good health.

The V call is TRBV5-1, the J call TRBJ2-1, with 7 nucleotides matching TRBD1. CDR1 is SGHRS, CDR2 YFSETQ, per germline. The junction had 6 bases not matched to a gene; V was cut back by 5 bases and J by 1 base. This CDR3 is 15 amino acids long. CDR3 nucleotide sequence: TGCGCCAGCAGGGATGGGGGACAGTCCTACAATGAGCAGTTCTTC. This encodes CASRDGGQSYNEQFF.

The CDR3, as DNA: TGTGCCAGCAGCCTGGGACAGTGGAATTCACCCCTCCACTTT. Protein product: CASSLGQWNSPLHF. The chain recombines TRBV3-1 with TRBJ1-6; the match to TRBD1 covers 7 bases. The J segment lost 7 bases and the V segment lost 4 bases, leaving 4 bases of the junction unmatched. Germline-derived CDR1 and CDR2 are LGHDT and YNNKEL (reference sequence). The CDR3 covers 14 residues.

This clonotype has only a few counts. The chain couples TRBV7-2 to TRBJ1-6; D is unresolved. The ends were cut back, 5 bases at V and 0 bases at J, with 11 bases in the middle. This CDR3 spans 16 amino acids. Germline V gives CDR1 SGHTA, CDR2 FQGNSA. The CDR3 DNA follows: TGTGCCAGCAGCCCGGGGATGAGCTCCTATAATTCACCCCTCCACTTT. Translation gives CASSPGMSSYNSPLHF.

Comments on this clonotype: A much larger clone sits a single nucleotide away, making a read error possible. V is TRBV29-1 and J is TRBJ2-5; D is possibly TRBD2 (6 bases). CDR3 length equals 13 residues. V dropped 0 bases and J dropped 11 bases, with 16 bases sitting between them. Germline V lookup: CDR1 SQVTM, CDR2 ANQGSEA. DNA of the CDR3: TGCAGCGTTGAAGACGAGGGAGGCAATGAGCAGTACTTC. Translating it yields CSVEDEGGNEQYF.

The CDR3 DNA reads as TGTGCCAGCAGTGAGTTGTTGACCAGGGAAGATTTTAGCTCCCAGTACTTC. Translated: CASSELLTREDFSSQYF. V usage is TRBV6-1 and J usage is TRBJ2-5, with D possibly matching TRBD1 (5 bases). Trimming took off 3 bases at V and 9 bases at J, with 26 bases between the two ends. Per germline, CDR1 MNHNS and CDR2 SASEGT. This CDR3 comprises 17 residues.

This clonotype was picked up a small number of times. The chain links TRBV6-5 to TRBJ2-4; unclear D gene. Near its end, the DNA agrees better with TRBJ2-7, so the J call may be wrong. Germline V CDR1 and CDR2: MNHEY, SVGAGI. The CDR3 extends over 13 amino acids. The CDR3 nucleotides are TGTGCCAGCAGTTACGGTTTGGGCCGCGAGCAGTACTTC. This codes for CASSYGLGREQYF.

The sample holds one count of this clonotype. This sequence joins TRBV28 and TRBJ2-5, with 11 bases aligning to TRBD1. With V trimmed by 3 bases and J by 5 bases, 5 bases remained unmatched. The CDR3 runs to 15 residues. Germline V gene sequence: CDR1 MDHEN, CDR2 SYDVKM. The CDR3 DNA sequence: TGTGCCAGCAGTTTTGGCGGGACAGGGGGTGAGACCCAGTACTTC. This encodes CASSFGGTGGETQYF.

V is TRBV5-1 and J is TRBJ2-5, with 15 bases aligning to TRBD2. Germline-derived CDR1 and CDR2 are SGHRS and YFSETQ. The junction had 3 bases not matched to a gene; V was cut back by 3 bases and J by 6 bases. The CDR3 runs 15 residues. The CDR3 bases are TGCGCCAGCAGCTCCGGACTAGCGGGGGGGCAGACCCAGTACTTC. Protein: CASSSGLAGGQTQYF.